Below are 27 T cell receptor beta chains sequenced from a single sample in a study of cytomegalovirus exposure and HLA in healthy donors. The PCR had 60 Vbeta and 13 Jbeta primers. TCRdb's table, derived via immunoSEQ multiplex PCR, lists solely in-frame clones and lacks some. Of under 200,000 clones listed, around 80% were seen once; the top ten hold roughly 6.3%. Sequenced material: PBMCs. The receptors shown here come from a male donor in good health and CMV-seropositive.

The chain employs TRBV7-2 and TRBJ2-6, with D possibly TRBD1 on 6 matching bases. This CDR3 region has 14 residues. Trimming removed 7 bases at V and 4 bases at J, with 11 bases between. The germline V gene encodes CDR1 SGHTA and CDR2 FQGNSA. In nucleotides, the CDR3 is TGTGCCAGCATACAGGGTTCCGGGGCCAACGTCCTGACTTTC. This sequence encodes CASIQGSGANVLTF.

This rearrangement joins TRBV23-1 to TRBJ1-5, with D uncertain. TRBV23-1 falls under the ORF class, with uncertain function. Trimming took 3 bases from V and 5 from J, leaving 17 bases between them. The CDR3 is 16 residues long. The CDR3 is CASSHPPTLMHQPQHF. The DNA of the CDR3 is TGCGCCAGCAGTCACCCTCCGACTCTGATGCATCAGCCCCAGCATTTT.

With regard to this clone: A read error may produce the germline difference seen at one junction end. The rearrangement joins TRBV5-4 to TRBJ2-1; D possibly corresponds to TRBD2 (5 bases). Looked up from germline, CDR1 is SGHNT and CDR2 is YYREEE (reference sequence). This CDR3 has 13 residues. Written as DNA, the CDR3 is TGTGCCAGCAGCTTGGGGACTGAGGAATGGATGGTCTTC. Its protein is CASSLGTEEWMVF.

This sequence joins TRBV25-1 and TRBJ1-2; TRBD1 matches at 9 bases. Germline trimming cut 4 bases from V and 7 bases from J; bases unmatched to any gene: 13. Germline CDR1 is MGHDK and CDR2 is SYGVNS. This CDR3 is built from 16 residues. The CDR3 nucleotides read TGTGCCAGCAGTGGAATCCCGGGACAGGGAGGTTCTGGCTACACCTTC. This encodes CASSGIPGQGGSGYTF.

The genes are TRBV2 and TRBJ2-7, with D perhaps TRBD2 (6 bases). The V gene lost 8 bases and the J gene lost 5 bases, with 13 bases spanning the gap. The CDR3 runs 12 residues. Per the germline V gene, CDR1 is SNHLY and CDR2 is FYNNEI. The CDR3 here is CASEAGLNEQYF. In nucleotides, the CDR3 is TGTGCCAGCGAGGCGGGACTCAACGAGCAGTACTTC.

This clone was counted a few times. The V and J genes are TRBV6-5 and TRBJ2-1; the match to TRBD2 covers 10 bases. This CDR3 region has 15 residues. Germline assignment: CDR1 MNHEY and CDR2 SVGAGI. V dropped 0 bases and J dropped 5; count of bases not matched to a gene: 1. This chain's CDR3 is CASSYSLAGDNEQFF. CDR3 in DNA: TGTGCCAGCAGTTACTCGCTAGCGGGAGACAATGAGCAGTTCTTC.

This chain links TRBV9 with TRBJ2-2; 7 bases map to TRBD2. CDR1 and CDR2 (germline): SGDLS, YYNGEE. The CDR3 extends over 18 amino acids. V lost 3 bases, J lost 4 bases, and 15 bases stayed unmatched. The CDR3 DNA is TGTGCCAGCAGCGGCCTCGCCAGAAGACCTAGCGGCACCGGGGAGCTGTTTTTT. Amino acid sequence: CASSGLARRPSGTGELFF. Variable domain in full (rest from reference TRBV9 and TRBJ2-2): DSGVTQTPKHLITATGQRVTLRCSPRSGDLSVYWYQQSLDQGLQFLIQYYNGEERAKGNILERFSAQQFPDLHSELNLSSLELGDSALYFCASSGLARRPSGTGELFFGEGSRLTVL.

V usage is TRBV7-9 and J usage is TRBJ1-2, with unresolved D. V lost 5 bases to trimming and J lost 7 bases, with 14 bases between them. This CDR3 is 13 amino acids long. Germline CDR1 SEHNR, CDR2 FQNEAQ (reference sequence). The CDR3 DNA reads TGTGCCAGCAGCCGCATAGGCCGCGGTGGCTACACCTTC. This translates into CASSRIGRGGYTF.

The chain employs TRBV18 and TRBJ1-5; the D is unclear. Germline V gene sequence: CDR1 KGHSH, CDR2 LQKENI. The germline V and J ends were trimmed by 2 bases and 7 bases, with 9 bases remaining between them. The CDR3 is made up of 13 amino acids. The CDR3 DNA reads as TGTGCCAGCTCACCAGACGAGGCACAGCCCCAGCATTTT. It specifies CASSPDEAQPQHF.

This clone has only one observation. The V gene is TRBV19, the J gene TRBJ1-1, with D perhaps TRBD1 (5 bases). This CDR3 region has 15 residues. V shed 0 bases and J shed 0 bases, with 8 bases lying between them. From germline, CDR1 is LNHDA and CDR2 SQIVND (reference sequence). The CDR3 DNA follows: TGTGCCAGTAGTATAGAAGGGGTTATGAACACTGAAGCTTTCTTT. It is translated as CASSIEGVMNTEAFF.

This clone has more than one count but fewer than ten. The chain has TRBV6-6 and TRBJ1-5, with 7 bases aligning to TRBD1. Looked up from germline, CDR1 is MNHNY and CDR2 is SVGAGI (reference sequence). The CDR3 is 13 amino acids. The trim removed 6 bases at V and 4 bases at J, leaving 3 bases unmatched. CDR3 bases: TGTGCCAGCAGGGGACAGCTAAATCAGCCCCAGCATTTT. Translation: CASRGQLNQPQHF.

This chain uses TRBV19 with TRBJ2-3, with TRBD1 as a possible D gene (6 bases). The V end lost 5 bases, the J end lost 1 base, and 10 bases lay between the germline ends. The CDR3 runs to 14 residues. Germline V gene sequence: CDR1 LNHDA, CDR2 SQIVND (reference sequence). CDR3 amino acids: CASSLHRGTDTQYF. CDR3 DNA sequence: TGTGCCAGTAGTCTCCACAGGGGCACAGATACGCAGTATTTT.

The gene calls are TRBV6-6 and TRBJ2-3; no firm D call. CDR1 is MNHNY, CDR2 SVGAGI, per germline (reference sequence). The CDR3 loop spans 16 amino acids. Trimming pared 5 bases from V and 0 bases from J, leaving 15 bases between. The CDR3 DNA reads TGTGCCAGCAGTCCTGGCCCTCGCCCAAGCACAGATACGCAGTATTTT. Translation gives CASSPGPRPSTDTQYF.

In its sample, this clone was seen once. The chain employs TRBV9 and TRBJ2-3; D uncertain. Trimming cost V 3 bases and J 4 bases, with 9 bases left between them. CDR1 and CDR2 from the germline V gene are SGDLS and YYNGEE. CDR3 length: 13 residues. The CDR3 DNA is TGTGCCAGCAGCGCTCTATTCGCAGATACGCAGTATTTT. It yields the protein CASSALFADTQYF.

This clone is classed as medium-sized. V usage is TRBV4-1 and J usage is TRBJ2-2, with TRBD1 matching 8 bases. Per germline, CDR1 MGHRA and CDR2 YSYEKL. The CDR3 runs 16 residues. J lost 4 bases, V lost 2 bases, and 6 bases had no gene match. The CDR3 DNA sequence: TGCGCCAGCAGCCAACATAGGACAGGGAGCACCGGGGAGCTGTTTTTT. Translating it yields CASSQHRTGSTGELFF.

This clone is medium-sized (0.01 to 0.1%) within its sample. The chain has TRBV6-4 and TRBJ2-2; 7 positions match TRBD2. In germline, CDR1 is MRHNA, CDR2 SNTAGT. After removal of 2 bases from V and 7 bases from J, the junction contained 7 bases not matched to a gene. The CDR3 sequence is 15 residues long. The CDR3 is CASSDDAGAGGELFF. The CDR3 DNA follows: TGTGCCAGCAGTGACGACGCGGGAGCGGGCGGGGAGCTGTTTTTT.

The chain employs TRBV6-1 and TRBJ2-2; D ambiguous. This CDR3 region has 11 residues. Germline CDR1 reads MNHNS; CDR2 reads SASEGT. The V and J ends lost 7 bases and 5 bases respectively, with 5 bases between them. CDR3: CASIVTGELFF. CDR3 DNA: TGTGCCAGCATTGTAACCGGGGAGCTGTTTTTT.

The rearrangement uses TRBV6-6 and TRBJ1-4; no clear D. Germline CDR1 reads MNHNY; CDR2 reads SVGAGI (reference sequence). V dropped 10 bases and J dropped 8 bases, with 17 bases sitting between them. The CDR3 covers 13 residues. CDR3 nucleotides: TGTGCCACCGAACAAGCTAGCAGGGAAAAACTGTTTTTT. It specifies CATEQASREKLFF.

Worth noting for this clone: Additional DNA sequences in this sample encode the identical CDR3. V is TRBV7-9 and J is TRBJ1-5; D possibly corresponds to TRBD1 (6 bases). The V end lost 5 bases, the J end lost 7 bases, and 21 bases lay between the germline ends. Per the germline V gene, CDR1 is SEHNR and CDR2 is FQNEAQ (reference sequence). This CDR3 is built from 16 residues. The CDR3 DNA reads TGTGCCAGCAGCCTAACGACAGGACGGCCCAACCAGCCCCAGCATTTT. Protein product: CASSLTTGRPNQPQHF.

This sequence joins TRBV11-1 and TRBJ1-1, with D possibly TRBD1 on 5 matching bases. Germline V lookup: CDR1 SGHAT, CDR2 FQDESV (reference sequence). Deletions cut 4 bases from V and 0 bases from J, with 12 bases between. The CDR3 has 15 residues. The CDR3 DNA reads as TGTGCCAGCAGCTCGCGCGGGACGATGAACACTGAAGCTTTCTTT. It is translated as CASSSRGTMNTEAFF.

The table lists this clone with a count of one. The genes are TRBV5-8 and TRBJ2-5; the match to TRBD2 covers 11 bases. CDR3 length equals 15 residues. After removal of 4 bases from V and 2 bases from J, the junction contained 4 bases not matched to a gene. CDR1 SGHTS and CDR2 YDEGEE come from the germline V gene. The CDR3 nucleotides read TGTGCCAGCAGCCCCCTAGCGGGGGGACAAGAGACCCAGTACTTC. Amino acid sequence: CASSPLAGGQETQYF.

The J gene is TRBJ2-7, the V gene TRBV7-2; the match to TRBD2 covers 13 bases. V shed 3 bases, J shed 0 bases, and the junction held 8 bases outside the gene matches. The CDR3 loop spans 18 amino acids. In germline, CDR1 is SGHTA, CDR2 FQGNSA. The CDR3 sequence: CASSFHGGLAGPSYEQYF. The CDR3 DNA sequence: TGTGCCAGCAGCTTCCATGGGGGACTAGCGGGACCCTCCTACGAGCAGTACTTC.

The CDR3 DNA sequence: TGTGCCTGGAGTAAGGGGACTAGCGGGATCGAGCAGTACTTC. Its protein product is CAWSKGTSGIEQYF. V gene TRBV30 combines with J gene TRBJ2-7, with 13 positions matching TRBD2. Unmatched junction bases numbered 4, after V lost 2 bases and J lost 6 bases. Looked up from germline, CDR1 is GTSNPN and CDR2 is SVGIG (reference sequence). The CDR3 contains 14 residues.

This chain uses TRBV27 with TRBJ1-5; 7 nucleotides match TRBD1. The CDR3 covers 15 residues. Germline V lookup: CDR1 MNHEY, CDR2 SMNVEV (reference sequence). Trimming cost V 5 bases and J 6 bases; bases outside gene matches: 10. The CDR3 spells CASSPMGQQLQPQHF. The CDR3 DNA reads TGTGCCAGCAGTCCCATGGGACAGCAACTTCAGCCCCAGCATTTT.

The chain couples TRBV15 to TRBJ2-5; D ambiguous. CDR1 and CDR2 (germline): LNHNV, YYDKDF (reference sequence). The CDR3 is made up of 14 amino acids. Deletions cut 5 bases from V and 0 bases from J, with 10 bases between. The CDR3 DNA reads TGTGCCACCAGCGGCCGACACTACCAAGAGACCCAGTACTTC. As protein: CATSGRHYQETQYF.

In regard to this clone: Other DNA sequences of this sample code for an identical CDR3. V is TRBV7-9 and J is TRBJ2-5; 9 bases match TRBD1. J was trimmed by 5 bases and V by 5 bases; bases with no gene match: 3. The CDR3 spans 13 residues. Germline CDR1 and CDR2: SEHNR and FQNEAQ (reference sequence). CDR3 bases: TGTGCCAGCAGCCTAGACAGGGGGGAGACCCAGTACTTC. Its translation: CASSLDRGETQYF.

In the case of this clone: One end of the junction is discordant with germline, which a read error may explain. The chain has TRBV7-9 and TRBJ1-2; 9 nucleotides line up with TRBD1. CDR1 is SEHNR and CDR2 is FQNEAQ in the germline V gene (reference sequence). CDR3 length: 15 residues. DNA of the CDR3: TGTTCCAGCAGCTACGGGACAGGGAGCGGTAGCGGCTACACCTTC. It translates to CSSSYGTGSGSGYTF.